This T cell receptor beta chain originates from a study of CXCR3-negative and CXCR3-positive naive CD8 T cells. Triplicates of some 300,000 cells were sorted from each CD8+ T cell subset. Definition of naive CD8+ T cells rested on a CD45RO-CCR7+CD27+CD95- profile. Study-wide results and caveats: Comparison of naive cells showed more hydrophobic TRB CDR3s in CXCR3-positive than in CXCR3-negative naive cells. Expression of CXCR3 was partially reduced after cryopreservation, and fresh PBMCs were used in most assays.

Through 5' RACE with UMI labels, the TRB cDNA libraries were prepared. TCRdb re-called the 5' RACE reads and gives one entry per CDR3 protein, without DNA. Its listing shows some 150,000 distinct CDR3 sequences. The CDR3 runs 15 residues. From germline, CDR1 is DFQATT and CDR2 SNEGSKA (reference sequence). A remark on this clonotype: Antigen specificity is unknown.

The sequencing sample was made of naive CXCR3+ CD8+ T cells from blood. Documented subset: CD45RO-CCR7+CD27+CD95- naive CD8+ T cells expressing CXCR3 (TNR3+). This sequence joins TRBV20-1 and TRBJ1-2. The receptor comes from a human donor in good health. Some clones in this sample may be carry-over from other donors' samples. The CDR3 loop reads CSARKDGGSNYGYTF.